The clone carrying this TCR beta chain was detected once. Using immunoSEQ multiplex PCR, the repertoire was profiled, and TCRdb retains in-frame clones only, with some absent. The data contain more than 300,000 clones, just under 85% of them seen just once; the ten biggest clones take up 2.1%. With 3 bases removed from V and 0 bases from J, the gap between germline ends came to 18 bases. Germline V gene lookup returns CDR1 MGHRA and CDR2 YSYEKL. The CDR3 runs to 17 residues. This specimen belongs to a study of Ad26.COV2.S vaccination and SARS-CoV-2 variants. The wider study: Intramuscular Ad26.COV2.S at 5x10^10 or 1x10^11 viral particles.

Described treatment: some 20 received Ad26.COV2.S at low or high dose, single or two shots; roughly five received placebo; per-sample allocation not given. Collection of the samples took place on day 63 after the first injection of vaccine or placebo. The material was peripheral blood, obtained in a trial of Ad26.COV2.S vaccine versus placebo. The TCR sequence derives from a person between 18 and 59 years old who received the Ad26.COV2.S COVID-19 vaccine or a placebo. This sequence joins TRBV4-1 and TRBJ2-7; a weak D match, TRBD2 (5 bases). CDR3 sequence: CASSQRYKSGSSYEQYF. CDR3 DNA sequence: TGCGCCAGCAGCCAGCGTTATAAAAGTGGGAGCTCCTACGAGCAGTACTTC.